Listed below are T cell receptor beta chains from one sample, sequenced in a study of T-cell memory formation after mild COVID-19. MiXCR, applied by TCRdb to the 5' RACE reads, yields one record per CDR3 protein. The table has roughly 350,000 distinct CDR3 sequences, 25% to 30% seen once. Sequencing was performed on PBMCs or a T cell subset sorted from them (not recorded which). These TCRs come from an adult woman who had mild COVID-19 (a few samples of this study predate the infection). Cell type and time point are not known. The CDR3 runs from the conserved cysteine through the conserved F or W. For some rows the clone size is stated as once, few or many, or as a class when expanded; others skip it.

CDR3: CASSHSGSGEGTQYF; J: TRBJ2-5; size: once; V: TRBV5-1
CDR3: CSARDLAGGLYEQYF; J: TRBJ2-7; size: few; V: TRBV20-1
CDR3: CASSSGPGGGTEAFF; J: TRBJ1-1; size: .; V: TRBV7-6
CDR3: CASSSLGTGGVETQYF; J: TRBJ2-5; size: once; V: TRBV5-5
CDR3: CASAPPGAKGYGYTF; J: TRBJ1-2; size: few; V: TRBV6-5
CDR3: CSAGQGAGEQYF; J: TRBJ2-7; size: .; V: TRBV20-1
CDR3: CASSSSGRGREQFF; J: TRBJ2-1; size: .; V: TRBV5-4
CDR3: CASSEREISGNTIYF; J: TRBJ1-3; size: .; V: TRBV7-6
CDR3: CASTEGLGWTYGYTF; J: TRBJ1-2; size: few; V: TRBV5-1
CDR3: CASSPIRDSLTGELFF; J: TRBJ2-2; size: few; V: TRBV18
CDR3: CASSLTLDSASTGELFF; J: TRBJ2-2; size: few; V: TRBV7-3
CDR3: CSVVDRGHEYEQYF; J: TRBJ2-7; size: .; V: TRBV29-1
CDR3: CASSLGLRTDTQYF; J: TRBJ2-3; size: .; V: TRBV7-3
CDR3: CASSPSPSATDTQYF; J: TRBJ2-3; size: few; V: TRBV9
CDR3: CAIKPRQGGTEAFF; J: TRBJ1-1; size: .; V: TRBV10-3
CDR3: CASSQVAGATEAFF; J: TRBJ1-1; size: .; V: TRBV4-1
CDR3: CASSLEWGGHEQYF; J: TRBJ2-7; size: few; V: TRBV5-1
CDR3: CASSIDDRGAYEQYF; J: TRBJ2-7; size: .; V: TRBV19
CDR3: CASSLWASGGATETQYF; J: TRBJ2-5; size: .; V: TRBV27
CDR3: CASSVVPGNTEAFF; J: TRBJ1-1; size: few; V: TRBV9
CDR3: CASSSPELETQYF; J: TRBJ2-5; size: .; V: TRBV5-1
CDR3: CASSLATHRDSSNQPQHF; J: TRBJ1-5; size: few; V: TRBV7-9
CDR3: CASSLNGGTTYEQYF; J: TRBJ2-7; size: few; V: TRBV7-2
CDR3: CSARPPGNSPLHF; J: TRBJ1-6; size: .; V: TRBV20-1